This TCR beta chain is drawn from a study of blood T cell repertoires in COVID-19. Study as a whole: Whether acute or convalescent, the COVID-19 samples came from the United States, Italy and Spain. From T cells, B-cell-depleted T cells, or PBMCs came the material, which was cDNA or gDNA.

The junction had 5 bases not matched to a gene; V was cut back by 2 bases and J by 2 bases. The CDR3 contains 16 residues. Germline CDR1 reads MNHEY; CDR2 reads SVGEGT. Per the authors' pipeline: By means of reference gene primer amplification, nucleated cell counts were estimated. Sequencing was performed with immunoSEQ multiplex PCR; in TCRdb, only in-frame clones are kept and a portion is missing. That table furnishes V, J and clone size, whereas the DNA furnished D and trimming. Found here are 200,000 to 250,000 clones, about four fifths of them singletons; the top ten hold around 12%. The rearrangement uses TRBV6-2 or TRBV6-3 and TRBJ2-7, with TRBD2 identical over 11 bases. This receptor was taken from a woman aged 40 to 50 with acute or convalescent COVID-19. Sequenced: peripheral blood. The CDR3 region has the DNA TGTGCCAGCAGTTACGCTATAGCGGGAGGGACCTACGAGCAGTACTTC. This sequence encodes CASSYAIAGGTYEQYF.